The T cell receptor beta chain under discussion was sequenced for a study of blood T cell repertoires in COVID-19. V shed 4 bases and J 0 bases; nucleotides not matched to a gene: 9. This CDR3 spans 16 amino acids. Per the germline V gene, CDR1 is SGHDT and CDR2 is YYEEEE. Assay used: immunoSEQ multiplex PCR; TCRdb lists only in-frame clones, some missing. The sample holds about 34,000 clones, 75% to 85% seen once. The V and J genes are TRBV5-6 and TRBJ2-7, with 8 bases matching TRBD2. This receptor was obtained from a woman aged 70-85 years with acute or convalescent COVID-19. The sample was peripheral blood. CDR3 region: CASSRGASGLSYEQYF. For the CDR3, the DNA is TGTGCCAGCAGCCGTGGGGCTAGCGGGCTCTCCTACGAGCAGTACTTC.